The source of this T cell receptor beta chain is a study of neurological immune-mediated disorders. Overall study results and limits: Levels of TCR clonal expansion peaked in HTLV-1-associated myelopathy and reached their lowest in multiple sclerosis, under those of healthy controls. Phylogenetic grouping assigned the repertoires of 18 of 34 multiple sclerosis patients to a single related-CDR3 cluster, representing a possible signature.

The method for making cDNA was 5'RACE, and it used 10-nucleotide random UMIs. TCRdb itself ran the 5' RACE reads through MiXCR, one entry per CDR3 protein. In the table there are 55,000 to 85,000 distinct CDR3 sequences, more than 3% of which are singletons. The CDR3 runs 14 residues. The germline gives CDR1 MNHNY, CDR2 SVGAGI (reference sequence). On this clonotype itself: The antigen is not known. The junction shows a germline mismatch at one end, possibly a read error.

The rearrangement uses TRBV6-6 and TRBJ2-2; TRBD1 might be the D (6 bases). Sequenced input: PBMCs. The TCR comes from a woman aged 45-65 years with multiple sclerosis. The CDR3 DNA reads TGTGCTAGCAGGACGGGACATCCCACCGGGGAGCTGTTTTTT. This codes for CASRTGHPTGELFF.